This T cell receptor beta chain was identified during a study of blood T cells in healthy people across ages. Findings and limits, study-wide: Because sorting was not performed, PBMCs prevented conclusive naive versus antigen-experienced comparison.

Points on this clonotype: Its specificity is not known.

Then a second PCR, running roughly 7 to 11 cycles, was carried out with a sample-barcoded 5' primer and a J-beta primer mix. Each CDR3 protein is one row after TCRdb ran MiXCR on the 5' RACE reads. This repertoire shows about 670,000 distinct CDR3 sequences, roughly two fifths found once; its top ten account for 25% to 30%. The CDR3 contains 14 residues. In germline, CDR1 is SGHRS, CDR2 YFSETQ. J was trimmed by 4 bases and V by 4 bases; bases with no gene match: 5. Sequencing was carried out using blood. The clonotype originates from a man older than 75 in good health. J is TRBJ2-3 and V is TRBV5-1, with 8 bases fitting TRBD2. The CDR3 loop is CASSQGLAADTQYF. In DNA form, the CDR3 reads TGCGCCAGCAGCCAAGGACTAGCAGCAGATACGCAGTATTTT.